This TCR beta chain was recovered during a study of cytomegalovirus exposure and HLA in healthy donors. Study overall: In a later analysis, the approximately 110 validation repertoires were reported to have used the same platform as the approximately 700 first-cohort repertoires. Study results and caveats: Most TCR sequences were uncommon, yet certain public TCRs appeared in many donors. Listed as cytomegalovirus-associated were about 160 TCR beta chains. In vitro work confirmed that a few CMV-associated chains recognize CMV antigens.

Profiling relied on immunoSEQ multiplex PCR, and the TCRdb table lists in-frame clones only, not all of them. Of about 86,000 clones listed, more than 85% are singletons. In germline, CDR1 is SNHLY, CDR2 FYNNEI. The CDR3 has 15 amino acids. J lost 3 bases, V lost 8 bases, and 10 bases had no gene match. A note on this clone: As yet, its antigen is unknown.

The TCR originated in a man between 18 and 35 years old in good health and CMV-seronegative. V is TRBV2 and J is TRBJ1-5; 7 nucleotides agree with TRBD1. Sequencing input: PBMCs. CDR3 nucleotides: TGTGCCAGCCTGAGGGACAGACCCGACAATCAGCCCCAGCATTTT. This codes for CASLRDRPDNQPQHF.